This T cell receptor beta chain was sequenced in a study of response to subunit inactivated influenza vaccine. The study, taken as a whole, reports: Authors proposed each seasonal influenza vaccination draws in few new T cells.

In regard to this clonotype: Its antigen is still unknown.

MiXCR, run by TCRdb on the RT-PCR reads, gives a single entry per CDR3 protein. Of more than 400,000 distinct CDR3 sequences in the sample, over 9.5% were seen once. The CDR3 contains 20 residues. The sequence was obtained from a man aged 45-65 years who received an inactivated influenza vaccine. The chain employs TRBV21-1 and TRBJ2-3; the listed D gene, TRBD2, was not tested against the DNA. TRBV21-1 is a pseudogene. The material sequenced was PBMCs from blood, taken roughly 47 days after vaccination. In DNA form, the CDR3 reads TGTGCCAGCAGCATAACCGGGACTAGCGGGGATTCCACTAGCACAGATACGCAGTATTTT. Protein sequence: CASSITGTSGDSTSTDTQYF.